The TCR beta chain described here comes from a study of molecular identifiers for immune sequencing clone quantification. TCRdb fed the PCR reads into MiXCR, producing one record per CDR3 protein. The sample lists some 88,000 distinct CDR3 sequences, around 20% occurring once. Study-level findings and limits: Barcode collisions between identical TCR molecules could shrink estimates of highly expanded clone sizes. In naive cells, under 1% of molecules belonged to clones above 20 RNA copies, against over 97% in effector cells.

Germline values: CDR1 MNHNY, CDR2 SVGAGI (reference sequence). This CDR3 contains 14 residues. With respect to this clonotype: The target antigen is unknown. A much larger clone lies one base from this, so it may be a read error.

Sequencing was done on a sample of naive CD8+ T cells from blood, with Jurkat cell RNA spiked in. Subset reported: FACS-sorted CD8+CD4-CCR7+CD45RA+ naive T cells. The receptor comes from a human donor in good health. Some libraries in this study had Jurkat cell RNA spiked in. This chain uses TRBV6-6 with TRBJ1-4; no firm D call. The CDR3 nucleotides are TGTGCCAGCAAACCGGGAGCAACTAATGAAAAACTGCTTTTT. Protein: CASKPGATNEKLLF.